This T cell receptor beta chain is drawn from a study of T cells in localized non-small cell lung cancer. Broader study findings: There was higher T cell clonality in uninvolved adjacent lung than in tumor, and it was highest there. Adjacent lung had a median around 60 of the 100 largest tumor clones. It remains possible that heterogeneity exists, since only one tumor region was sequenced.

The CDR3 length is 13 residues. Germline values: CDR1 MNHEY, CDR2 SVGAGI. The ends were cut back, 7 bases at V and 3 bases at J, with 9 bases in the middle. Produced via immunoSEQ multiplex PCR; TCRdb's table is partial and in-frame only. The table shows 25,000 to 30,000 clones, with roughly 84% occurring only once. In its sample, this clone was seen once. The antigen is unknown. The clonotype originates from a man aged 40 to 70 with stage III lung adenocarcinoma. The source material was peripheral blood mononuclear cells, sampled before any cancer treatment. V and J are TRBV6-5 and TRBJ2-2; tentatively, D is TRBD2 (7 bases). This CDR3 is CASNGGHTGELFF. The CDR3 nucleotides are TGTGCCAGCAACGGGGGGCACACCGGGGAGCTGTTTTTT.